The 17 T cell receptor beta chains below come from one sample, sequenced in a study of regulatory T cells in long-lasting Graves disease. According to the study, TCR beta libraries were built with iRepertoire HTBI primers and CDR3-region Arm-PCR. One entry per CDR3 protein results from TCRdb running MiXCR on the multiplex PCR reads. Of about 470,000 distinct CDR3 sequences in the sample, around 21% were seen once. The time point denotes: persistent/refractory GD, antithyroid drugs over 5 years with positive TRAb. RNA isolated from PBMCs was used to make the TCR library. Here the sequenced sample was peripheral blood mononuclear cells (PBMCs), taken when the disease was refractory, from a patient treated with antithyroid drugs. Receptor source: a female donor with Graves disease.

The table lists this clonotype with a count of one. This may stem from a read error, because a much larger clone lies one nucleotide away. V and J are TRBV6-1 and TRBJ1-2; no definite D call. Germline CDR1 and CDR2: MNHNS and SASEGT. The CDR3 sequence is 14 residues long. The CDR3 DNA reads TGTGCCAGCAGTCCGAGGAGCCTTAACTGTGGCTACACCTTC. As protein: CASSPRSLNCGYTF.

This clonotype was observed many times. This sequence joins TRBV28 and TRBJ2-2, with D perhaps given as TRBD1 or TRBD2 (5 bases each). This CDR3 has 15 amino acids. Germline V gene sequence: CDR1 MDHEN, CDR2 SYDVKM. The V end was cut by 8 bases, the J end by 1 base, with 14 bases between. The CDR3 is CASARWGMNTGELFF. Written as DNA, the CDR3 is TGTGCCAGCGCCCGGTGGGGGATGAACACCGGGGAGCTGTTTTTT.

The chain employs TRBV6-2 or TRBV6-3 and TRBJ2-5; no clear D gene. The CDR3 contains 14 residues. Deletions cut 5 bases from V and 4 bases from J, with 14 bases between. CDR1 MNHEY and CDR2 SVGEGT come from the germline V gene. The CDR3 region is CASSAFLGPETQYF. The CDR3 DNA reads TGTGCCAGCAGTGCGTTTTTAGGACCAGAGACCCAGTACTTC.

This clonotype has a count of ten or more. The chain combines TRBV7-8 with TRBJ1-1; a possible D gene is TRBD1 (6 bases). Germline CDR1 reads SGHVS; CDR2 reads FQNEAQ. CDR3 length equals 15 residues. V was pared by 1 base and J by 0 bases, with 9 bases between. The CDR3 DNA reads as TGTGCCAGCAGCTTAGAGGGGGACATGAACACTGAAGCTTTCTTT. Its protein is CASSLEGDMNTEAFF.

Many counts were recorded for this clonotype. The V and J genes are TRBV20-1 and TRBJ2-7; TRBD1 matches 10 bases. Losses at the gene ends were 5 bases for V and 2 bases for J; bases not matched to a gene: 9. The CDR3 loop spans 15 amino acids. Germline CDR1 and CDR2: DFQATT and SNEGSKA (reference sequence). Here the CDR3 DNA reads TGCAGTGCTTCCAACCGGGACAGGGGTACCTACGAGCAGTACTTC. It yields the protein CSASNRDRGTYEQYF.

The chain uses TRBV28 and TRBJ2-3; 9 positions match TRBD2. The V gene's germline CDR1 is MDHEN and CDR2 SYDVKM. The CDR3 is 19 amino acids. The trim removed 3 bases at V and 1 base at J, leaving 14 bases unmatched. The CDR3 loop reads CASSFKGLASQIGTDTQYF. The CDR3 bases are TGTGCCAGCAGTTTCAAAGGACTAGCGAGCCAGATTGGCACAGATACGCAGTATTTT. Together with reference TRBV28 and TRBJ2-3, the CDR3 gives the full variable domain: DVKVTQSSRYLVKRTGEKVFLECVQDMDHENMFWYRQDPGLGLRLIYFSYDVKMKEKGDIPEGYSVSREKKERFSLILESASTNQTSMYLCASSFKGLASQIGTDTQYFGPGTRLTVL.

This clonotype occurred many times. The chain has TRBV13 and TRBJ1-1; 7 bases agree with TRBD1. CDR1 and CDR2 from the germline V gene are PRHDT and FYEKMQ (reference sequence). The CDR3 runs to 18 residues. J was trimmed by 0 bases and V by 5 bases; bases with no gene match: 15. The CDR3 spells CASSNDPGQWLMNTEAFF. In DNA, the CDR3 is TGTGCCAGCAGCAATGACCCGGGACAGTGGTTAATGAACACTGAAGCTTTCTTT.

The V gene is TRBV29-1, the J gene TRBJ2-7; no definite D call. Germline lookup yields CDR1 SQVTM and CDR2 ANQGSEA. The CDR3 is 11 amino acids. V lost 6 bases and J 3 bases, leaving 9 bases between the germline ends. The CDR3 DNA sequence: TGCAGCGTCGAGAACGGCTACGAGCAGTACTTC. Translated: CSVENGYEQYF.

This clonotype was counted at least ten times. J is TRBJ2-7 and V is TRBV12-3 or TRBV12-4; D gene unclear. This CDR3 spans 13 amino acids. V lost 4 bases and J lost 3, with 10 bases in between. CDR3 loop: CASSSPYRYEQYF. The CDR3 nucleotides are TGTGCCAGCAGTTCACCGTATCGCTACGAGCAGTACTTC.

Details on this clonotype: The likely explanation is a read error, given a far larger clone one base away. The CDR3 DNA reads as TGTGCCAGCGGTCCGTCCGGGACTAGCGGGATCATTGGCCAAGAGACCCAGTACTTC. Translation gives CASGPSGTSGIIGQETQYF. The chain couples TRBV6-5 to TRBJ2-5; 13 bases are shared with TRBD2. Looked up from germline, CDR1 is MNHEY and CDR2 is SVGAGI. Trimming cost V 8 bases and J 1 base; bases outside gene matches: 16. The CDR3 sequence is 19 residues long.

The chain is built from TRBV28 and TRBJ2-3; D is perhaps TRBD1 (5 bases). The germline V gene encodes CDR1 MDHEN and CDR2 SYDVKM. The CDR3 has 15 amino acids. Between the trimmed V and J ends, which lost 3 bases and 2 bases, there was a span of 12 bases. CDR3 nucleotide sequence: TGTGCCAGCAGTTTCTTCAGGGCTTCCACAGATACGCAGTATTTT. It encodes CASSFFRASTDTQYF.

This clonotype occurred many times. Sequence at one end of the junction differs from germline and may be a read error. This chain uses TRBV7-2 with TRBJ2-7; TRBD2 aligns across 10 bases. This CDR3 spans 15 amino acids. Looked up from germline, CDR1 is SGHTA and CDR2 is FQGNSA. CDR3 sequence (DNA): TGTGCCAGCCGCTTGAACCCTAGCGGGAGAGGCGAGCAGTACTTC. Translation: CASRLNPSGRGEQYF.

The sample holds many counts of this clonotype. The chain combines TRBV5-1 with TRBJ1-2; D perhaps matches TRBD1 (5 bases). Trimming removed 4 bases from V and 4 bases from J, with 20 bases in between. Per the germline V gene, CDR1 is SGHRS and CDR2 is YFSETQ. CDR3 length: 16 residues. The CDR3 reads CASSPTLEQGIYGYTF. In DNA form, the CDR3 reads TGCGCCAGCAGCCCTACTCTTGAGCAGGGAATCTATGGCTACACCTTC. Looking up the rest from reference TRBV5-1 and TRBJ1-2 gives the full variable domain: KAGVTQTPRYLIKTRGQQVTLSCSPISGHRSVSWYQQTPGQGLQFLFEYFSETQRNKGNFPGRFSGRQFSNSRSEMNVSTLELGDSALYLCASSPTLEQGIYGYTFGSGTRLTVV.

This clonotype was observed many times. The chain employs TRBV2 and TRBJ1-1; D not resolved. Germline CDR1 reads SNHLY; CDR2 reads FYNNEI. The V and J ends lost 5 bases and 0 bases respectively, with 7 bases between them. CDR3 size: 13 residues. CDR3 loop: CASSRTMNTEAFF. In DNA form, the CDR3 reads TGTGCCAGCAGTCGAACAATGAACACTGAAGCTTTCTTT.

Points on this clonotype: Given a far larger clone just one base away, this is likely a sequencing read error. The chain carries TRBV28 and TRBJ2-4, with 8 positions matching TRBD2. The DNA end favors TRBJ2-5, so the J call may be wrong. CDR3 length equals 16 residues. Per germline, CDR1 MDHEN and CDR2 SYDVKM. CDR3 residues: CASSLGSGSVGGTQYF. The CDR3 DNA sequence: TGTGCCAGCAGTTTAGGAAGCGGGAGTGTCGGAGGGACCCAGTACTTC.

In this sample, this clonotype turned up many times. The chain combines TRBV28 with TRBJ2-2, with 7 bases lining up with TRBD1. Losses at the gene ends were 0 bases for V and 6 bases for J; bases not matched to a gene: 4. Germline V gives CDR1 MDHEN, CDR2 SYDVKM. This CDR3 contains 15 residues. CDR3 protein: CASSLWTGIAGELFF. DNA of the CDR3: TGTGCCAGCAGTTTATGGACAGGGATCGCCGGGGAGCTGTTTTTT.

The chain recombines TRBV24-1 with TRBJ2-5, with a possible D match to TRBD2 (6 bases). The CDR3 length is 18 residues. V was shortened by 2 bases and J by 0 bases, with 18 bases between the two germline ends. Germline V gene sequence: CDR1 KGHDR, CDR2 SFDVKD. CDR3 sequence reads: CATSDSLTPLANQETQYF. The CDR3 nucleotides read TGTGCCACCAGTGATTCCCTAACGCCCCTAGCGAACCAAGAGACCCAGTACTTC.